This TCR beta chain originates from a study of cytomegalovirus exposure and HLA in healthy donors. Notes on the study in general: The investigators catalogued some 160 TCR beta chains as cytomegalovirus-associated.

The approximately 120-subject validation cohort, separate from the 666-subject first cohort, included the donors. A word on this clone: The antigen is unknown.

J was trimmed by 4 bases and V by 4 bases; bases with no gene match: 10. CDR1 and CDR2 (germline): SGHRS, YFSETQ. CDR3 length equals 16 residues. Generated by immunoSEQ multiplex PCR, the TCRdb table keeps only in-frame clones and is missing some. The sample includes about 280,000 clones, roughly 90% seen only once; the top ten take roughly 1%. Sequencing was done on a sample of PBMCs. The source is a woman younger than 35 in good health and CMV-seronegative. The chain combines TRBV5-1 with TRBJ1-3, with 8 positions matching TRBD1. The CDR3 nucleotides are TGCGCCAGCAGCAGGGGACAGGCTTCGTCCGGAAACACCATATATTTT. Protein product: CASSRGQASSGNTIYF.